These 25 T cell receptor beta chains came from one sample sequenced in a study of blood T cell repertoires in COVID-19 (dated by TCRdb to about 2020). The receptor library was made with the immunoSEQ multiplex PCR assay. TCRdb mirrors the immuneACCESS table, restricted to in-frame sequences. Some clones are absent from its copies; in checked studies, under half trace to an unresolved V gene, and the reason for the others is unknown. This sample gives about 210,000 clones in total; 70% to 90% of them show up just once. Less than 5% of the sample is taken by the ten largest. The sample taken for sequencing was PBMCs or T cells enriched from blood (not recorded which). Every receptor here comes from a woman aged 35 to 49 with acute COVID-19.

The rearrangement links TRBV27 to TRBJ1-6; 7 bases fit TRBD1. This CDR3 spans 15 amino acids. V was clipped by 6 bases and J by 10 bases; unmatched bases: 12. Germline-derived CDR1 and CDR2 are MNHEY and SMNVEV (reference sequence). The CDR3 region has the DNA TGTGCCAGCAGCACCGCGACAGGGATTGGCTCACCCCTCCACTTT. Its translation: CASSTATGIGSPLHF.

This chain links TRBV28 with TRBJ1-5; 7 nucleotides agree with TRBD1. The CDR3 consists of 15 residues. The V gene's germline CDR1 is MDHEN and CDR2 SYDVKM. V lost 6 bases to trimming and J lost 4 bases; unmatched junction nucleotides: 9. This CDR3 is CASRTGVVGNQPQHF. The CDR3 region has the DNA TGTGCCAGCAGAACAGGGGTCGTGGGGAATCAGCCCCAGCATTTT.

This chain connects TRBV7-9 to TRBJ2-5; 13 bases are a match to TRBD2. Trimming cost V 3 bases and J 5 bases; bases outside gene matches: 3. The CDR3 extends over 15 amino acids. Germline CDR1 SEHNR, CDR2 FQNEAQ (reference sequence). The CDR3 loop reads CASSFGLAGVETQYF. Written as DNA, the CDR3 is TGTGCCAGCAGCTTCGGACTAGCGGGAGTTGAGACCCAGTACTTC.

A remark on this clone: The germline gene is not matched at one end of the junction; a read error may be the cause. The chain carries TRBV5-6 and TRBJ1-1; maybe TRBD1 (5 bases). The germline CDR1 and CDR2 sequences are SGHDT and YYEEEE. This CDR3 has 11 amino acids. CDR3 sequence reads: CASSRMGRDHF. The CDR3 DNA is TGTGCCAGCAGCAGGATGGGGCGGGACCACTTT.

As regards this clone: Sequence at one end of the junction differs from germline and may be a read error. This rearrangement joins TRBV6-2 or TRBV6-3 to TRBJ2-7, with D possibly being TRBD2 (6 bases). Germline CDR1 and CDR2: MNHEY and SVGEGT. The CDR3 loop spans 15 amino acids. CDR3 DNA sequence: TGTGCCAGCAGTTCTACAGGAGGATTCACGCGGGGCCTCTTCTTC. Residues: CASSSTGGFTRGLFF.

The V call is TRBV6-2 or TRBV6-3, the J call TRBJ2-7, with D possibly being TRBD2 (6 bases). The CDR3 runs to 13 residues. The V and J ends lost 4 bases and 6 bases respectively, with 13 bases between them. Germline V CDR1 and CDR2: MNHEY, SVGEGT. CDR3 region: CASSFGGRSEQYF. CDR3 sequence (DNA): TGTGCCAGCAGTTTCGGGGGTAGGTCCGAGCAGTACTTC.

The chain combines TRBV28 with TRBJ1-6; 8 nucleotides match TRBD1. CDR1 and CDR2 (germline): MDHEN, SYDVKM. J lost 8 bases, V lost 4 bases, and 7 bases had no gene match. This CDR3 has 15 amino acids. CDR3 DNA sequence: TGTGCCAGCAGTTCCCGCAGGGGGCGCGATTCACCCCTCCACTTT. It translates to CASSSRRGRDSPLHF.

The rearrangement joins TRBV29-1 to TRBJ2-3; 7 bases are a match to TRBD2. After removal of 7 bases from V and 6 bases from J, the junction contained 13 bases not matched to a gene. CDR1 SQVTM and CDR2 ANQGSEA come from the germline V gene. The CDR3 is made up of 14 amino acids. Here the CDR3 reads CSAEERGVGDTQYF. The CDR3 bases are TGCAGCGCTGAGGAGCGGGGCGTTGGGGATACGCAGTATTTT.

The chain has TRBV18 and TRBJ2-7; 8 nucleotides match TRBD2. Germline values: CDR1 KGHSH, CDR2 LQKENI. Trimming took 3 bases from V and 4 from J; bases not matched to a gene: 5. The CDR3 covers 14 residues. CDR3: CASSPVTSGYEQYF. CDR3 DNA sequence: TGTGCCAGCTCACCGGTAACTAGCGGTTACGAGCAGTACTTC.

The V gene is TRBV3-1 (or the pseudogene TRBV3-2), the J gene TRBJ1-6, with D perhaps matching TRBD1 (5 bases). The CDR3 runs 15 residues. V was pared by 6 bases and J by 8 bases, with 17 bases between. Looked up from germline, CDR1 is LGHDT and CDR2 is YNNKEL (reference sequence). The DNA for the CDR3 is TGTGCCAGCAGTCCCATTTATGGGGGGGATTCACCCCTCCACTTT. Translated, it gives CASSPIYGGDSPLHF.

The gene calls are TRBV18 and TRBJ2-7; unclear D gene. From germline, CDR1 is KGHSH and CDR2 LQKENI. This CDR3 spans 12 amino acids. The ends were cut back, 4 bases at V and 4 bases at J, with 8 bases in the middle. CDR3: CASSLGRYEQYF. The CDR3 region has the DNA TGTGCCAGCTCACTCGGTCGATACGAGCAGTACTTC.

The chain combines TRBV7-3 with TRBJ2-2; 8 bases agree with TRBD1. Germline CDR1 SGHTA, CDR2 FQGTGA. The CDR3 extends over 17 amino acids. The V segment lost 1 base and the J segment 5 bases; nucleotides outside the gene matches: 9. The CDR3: CASSLRPGTGGTGELFF. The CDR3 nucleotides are TGTGCCAGCAGCTTAAGGCCCGGGACAGGAGGGACCGGGGAGCTGTTTTTT.

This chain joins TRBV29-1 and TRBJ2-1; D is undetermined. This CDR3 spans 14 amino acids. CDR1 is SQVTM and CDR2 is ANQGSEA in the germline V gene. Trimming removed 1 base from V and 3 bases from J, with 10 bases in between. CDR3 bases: TGCAGCGTTGAAGCAGGTGCCTACTACAATGAGCAGTTCTTC. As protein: CSVEAGAYYNEQFF.

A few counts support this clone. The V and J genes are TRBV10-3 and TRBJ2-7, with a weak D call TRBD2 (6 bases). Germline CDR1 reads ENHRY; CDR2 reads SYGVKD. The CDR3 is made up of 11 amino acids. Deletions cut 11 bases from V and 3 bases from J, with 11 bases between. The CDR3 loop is CASGLLYEQYF. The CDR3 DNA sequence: TGTGCCTCCGGACTACTCTACGAGCAGTACTTC.

The DNA for the CDR3 is TGTGCCAGCAGTGAAGTAGATGAGACCCAGTACTTC. This gives the protein CASSEVDETQYF. The V gene is TRBV6-1, the J gene TRBJ2-5; D is undetermined. The CDR3 is 12 amino acids. V was pared by 1 base and J by 5 bases, with 5 bases between. Per germline, CDR1 MNHNS and CDR2 SASEGT.

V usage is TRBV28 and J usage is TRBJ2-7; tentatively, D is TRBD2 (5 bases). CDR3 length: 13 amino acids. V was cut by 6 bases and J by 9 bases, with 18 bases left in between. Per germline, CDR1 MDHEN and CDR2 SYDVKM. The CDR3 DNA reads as TGTGCCAGCAGGGACTCATCCGGACCAGGGCAGTACTTC. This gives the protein CASRDSSGPGQYF.

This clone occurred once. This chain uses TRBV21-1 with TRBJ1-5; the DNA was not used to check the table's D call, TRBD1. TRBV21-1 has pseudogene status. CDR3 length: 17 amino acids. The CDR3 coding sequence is TGTGCCAGCAGCAACGACCGGGACAGAAGGGGCAATCAGCCCCAGCATTTT. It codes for CASSNDRDRRGNQPQHF.

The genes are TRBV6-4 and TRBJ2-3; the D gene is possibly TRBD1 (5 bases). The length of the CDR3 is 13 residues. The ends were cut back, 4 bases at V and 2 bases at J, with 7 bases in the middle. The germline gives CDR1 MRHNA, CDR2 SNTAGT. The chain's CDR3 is CASSGQPTDTQYF. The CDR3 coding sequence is TGTGCCAGCAGTGGACAGCCCACAGATACGCAGTATTTT.

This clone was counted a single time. The chain's CDR3 is CASRRTGLNTEAFF. The CDR3 DNA sequence: TGTGCCAGCAGACGCACAGGGTTGAACACTGAAGCTTTCTTT. V gene TRBV5-5 combines with J gene TRBJ1-1; D may be TRBD1 (6 bases). The CDR3 is made up of 14 amino acids. V was pared by 5 bases and J by 0 bases, with 11 bases between. CDR1 and CDR2 from the germline V gene are SGHKS and YYEKEE (reference sequence).

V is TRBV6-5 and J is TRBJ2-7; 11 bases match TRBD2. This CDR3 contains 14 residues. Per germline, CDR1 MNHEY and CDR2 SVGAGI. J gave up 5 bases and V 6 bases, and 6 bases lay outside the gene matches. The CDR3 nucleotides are TGTGCCAGCAGAGTTAGCGGGAGGGCCCACGAGCAGTACTTC. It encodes CASRVSGRAHEQYF.

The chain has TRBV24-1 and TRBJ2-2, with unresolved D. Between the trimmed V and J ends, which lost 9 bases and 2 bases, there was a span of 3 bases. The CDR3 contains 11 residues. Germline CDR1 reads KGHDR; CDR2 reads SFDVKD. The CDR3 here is CATGNTGELFF. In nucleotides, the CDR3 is TGTGCCACCGGCAACACCGGGGAGCTGTTTTTT.

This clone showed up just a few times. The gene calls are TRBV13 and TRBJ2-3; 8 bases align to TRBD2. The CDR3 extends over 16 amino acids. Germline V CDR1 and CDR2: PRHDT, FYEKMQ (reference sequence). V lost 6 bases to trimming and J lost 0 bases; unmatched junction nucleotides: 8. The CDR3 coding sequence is TGTGCCAGCAGGGCCTCCACTAGCGGAAGCACAGATACGCAGTATTTT. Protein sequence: CASRASTSGSTDTQYF. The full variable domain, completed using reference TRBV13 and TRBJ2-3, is AAGVIQSPRHLIKEKRETATLKCYPIPRHDTVYWYQQGPGQDPQFLISFYEKMQSDKGSIPDRFSAQQFSDYHSELNMSSLELGDSALYFCASRASTSGSTDTQYFGPGTRLTVL.

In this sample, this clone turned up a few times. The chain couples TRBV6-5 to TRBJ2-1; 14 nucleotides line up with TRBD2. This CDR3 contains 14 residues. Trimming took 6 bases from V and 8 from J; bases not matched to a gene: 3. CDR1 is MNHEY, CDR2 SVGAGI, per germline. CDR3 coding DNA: TGTGCCAGCAGAAAGGGACTAGCGGGAGATGAGCAGTTCTTC. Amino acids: CASRKGLAGDEQFF.

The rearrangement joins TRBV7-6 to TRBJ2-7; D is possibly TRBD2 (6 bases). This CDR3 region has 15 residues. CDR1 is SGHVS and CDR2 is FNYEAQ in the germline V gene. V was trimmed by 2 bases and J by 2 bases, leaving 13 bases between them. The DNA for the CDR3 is TGTGCCAGCAGCTTATCCCCCGGGAGTCCCTACGAGCAGTACTTC. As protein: CASSLSPGSPYEQYF.

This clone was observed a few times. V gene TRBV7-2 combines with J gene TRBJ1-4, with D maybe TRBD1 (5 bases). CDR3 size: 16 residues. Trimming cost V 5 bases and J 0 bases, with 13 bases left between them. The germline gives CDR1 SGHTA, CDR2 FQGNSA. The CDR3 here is CASSAGLKATNEKLFF. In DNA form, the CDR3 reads TGTGCCAGCAGCGCGGGACTGAAAGCAACTAATGAAAAACTGTTTTTT.